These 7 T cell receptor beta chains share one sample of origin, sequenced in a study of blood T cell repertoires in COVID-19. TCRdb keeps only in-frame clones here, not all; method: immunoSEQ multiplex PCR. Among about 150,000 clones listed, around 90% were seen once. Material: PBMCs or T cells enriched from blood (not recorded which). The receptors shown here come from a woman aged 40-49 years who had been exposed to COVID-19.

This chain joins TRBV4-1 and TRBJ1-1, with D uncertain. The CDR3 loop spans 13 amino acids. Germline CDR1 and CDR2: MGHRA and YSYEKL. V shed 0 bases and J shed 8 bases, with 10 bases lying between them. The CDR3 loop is CASSQDLAREAFF. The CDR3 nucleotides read TGCGCCAGCAGCCAAGATTTAGCACGGGAAGCTTTCTTT.

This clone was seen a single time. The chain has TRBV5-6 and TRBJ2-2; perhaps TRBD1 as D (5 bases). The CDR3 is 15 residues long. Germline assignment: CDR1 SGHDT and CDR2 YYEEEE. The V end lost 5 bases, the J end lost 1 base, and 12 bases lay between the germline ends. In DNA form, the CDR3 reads TGTGCCAGCAGTCCAGGGTTGGGGAACACCGGGGAGCTGTTTTTT. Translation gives CASSPGLGNTGELFF.

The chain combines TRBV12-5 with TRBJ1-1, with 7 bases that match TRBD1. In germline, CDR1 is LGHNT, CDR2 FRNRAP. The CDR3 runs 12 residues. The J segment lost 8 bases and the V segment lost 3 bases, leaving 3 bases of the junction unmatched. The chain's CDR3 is CASGFSTGEAFF. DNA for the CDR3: TGTGCTAGTGGTTTCTCGACAGGGGAAGCTTTCTTT.

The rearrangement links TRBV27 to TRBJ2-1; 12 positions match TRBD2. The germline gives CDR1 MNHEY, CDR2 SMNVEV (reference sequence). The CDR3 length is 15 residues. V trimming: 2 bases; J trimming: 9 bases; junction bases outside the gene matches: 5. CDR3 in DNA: TGTGCCAGCAGTTTAGTTGCTAGCGGGGGGGCTGAGCAGTTCTTC. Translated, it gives CASSLVASGGAEQFF.

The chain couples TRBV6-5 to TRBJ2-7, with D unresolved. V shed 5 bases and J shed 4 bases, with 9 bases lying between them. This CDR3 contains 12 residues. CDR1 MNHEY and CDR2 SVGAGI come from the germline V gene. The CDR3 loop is CASSKSQYEQYF. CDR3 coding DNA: TGTGCCAGCAGTAAGAGCCAATACGAGCAGTACTTC.

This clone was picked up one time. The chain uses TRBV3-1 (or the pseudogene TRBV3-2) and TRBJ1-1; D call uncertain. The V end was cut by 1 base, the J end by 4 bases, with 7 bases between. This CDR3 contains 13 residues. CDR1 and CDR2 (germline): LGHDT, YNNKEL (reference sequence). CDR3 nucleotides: TGTGCCAGCAGCCAAGGAGGACTCACTGAAGCTTTCTTT. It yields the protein CASSQGGLTEAFF.

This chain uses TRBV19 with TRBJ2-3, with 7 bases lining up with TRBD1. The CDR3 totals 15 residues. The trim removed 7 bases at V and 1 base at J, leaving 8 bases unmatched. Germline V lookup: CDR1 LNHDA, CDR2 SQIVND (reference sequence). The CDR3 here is CASTSHGTGTDTQYF. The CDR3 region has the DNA TGTGCCAGTACGAGTCACGGGACAGGCACAGATACGCAGTATTTT.